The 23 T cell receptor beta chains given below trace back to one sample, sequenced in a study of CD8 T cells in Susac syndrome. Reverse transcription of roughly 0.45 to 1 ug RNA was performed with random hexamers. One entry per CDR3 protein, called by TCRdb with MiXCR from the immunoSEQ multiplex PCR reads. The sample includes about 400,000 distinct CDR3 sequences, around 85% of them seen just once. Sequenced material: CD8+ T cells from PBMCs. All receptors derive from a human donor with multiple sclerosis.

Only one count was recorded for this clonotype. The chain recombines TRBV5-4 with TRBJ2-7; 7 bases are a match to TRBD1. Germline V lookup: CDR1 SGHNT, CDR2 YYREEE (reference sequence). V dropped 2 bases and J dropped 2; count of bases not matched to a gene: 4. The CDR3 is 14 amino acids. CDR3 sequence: CASSFRGSAYEQYF. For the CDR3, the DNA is TGTGCCAGCAGCTTCAGGGGGTCAGCCTACGAGCAGTACTTC.

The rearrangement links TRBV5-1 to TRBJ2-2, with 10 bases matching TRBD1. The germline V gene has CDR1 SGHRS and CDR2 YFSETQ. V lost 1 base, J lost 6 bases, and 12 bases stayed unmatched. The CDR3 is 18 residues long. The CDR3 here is CASSLPGEGTGVPGELFF. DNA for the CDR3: TGCGCCAGCAGCTTGCCTGGTGAAGGGACAGGGGTCCCCGGGGAGCTGTTTTTT.

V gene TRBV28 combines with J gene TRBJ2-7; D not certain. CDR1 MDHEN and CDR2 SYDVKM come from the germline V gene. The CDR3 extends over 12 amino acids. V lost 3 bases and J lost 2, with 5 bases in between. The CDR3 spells CASSLSPYEQYF. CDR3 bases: TGTGCCAGCAGTTTGAGTCCCTACGAGCAGTACTTC. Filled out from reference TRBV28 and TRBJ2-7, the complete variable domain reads DVKVTQSSRYLVKRTGEKVFLECVQDMDHENMFWYRQDPGLGLRLIYFSYDVKMKEKGDIPEGYSVSREKKERFSLILESASTNQTSMYLCASSLSPYEQYFGPGTRLTVT.

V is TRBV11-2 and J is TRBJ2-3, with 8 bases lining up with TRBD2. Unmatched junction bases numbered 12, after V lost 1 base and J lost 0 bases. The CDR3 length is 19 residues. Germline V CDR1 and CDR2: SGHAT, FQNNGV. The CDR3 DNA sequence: TGTGCCAGCAGCTTAGTCCCAGCGGGAGTAGACCTGAGCACAGATACGCAGTATTTT. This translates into CASSLVPAGVDLSTDTQYF. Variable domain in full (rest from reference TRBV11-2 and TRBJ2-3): EAGVAQSPRYKIIEKRQSVAFWCNPISGHATLYWYQQILGQGPKLLIQFQNNGVVDDSQLPKDRFSAERLKGVDSTLKIQPAKLEDSAVYLCASSLVPAGVDLSTDTQYFGPGTRLTVL.

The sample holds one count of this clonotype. The CDR3 protein is CASSYQGPYEAFF. CDR3 DNA sequence: TGTGCCAGCAGTTATCAGGGGCCCTATGAAGCTTTCTTT. The rearrangement links TRBV6-5 to TRBJ1-1; D perhaps matches TRBD1 (6 bases). CDR1 is MNHEY and CDR2 is SVGAGI in the germline V gene. This CDR3 region has 13 residues. Trimming shortened V by 3 bases and J by 7 bases, and 12 bases separated the two germline ends.

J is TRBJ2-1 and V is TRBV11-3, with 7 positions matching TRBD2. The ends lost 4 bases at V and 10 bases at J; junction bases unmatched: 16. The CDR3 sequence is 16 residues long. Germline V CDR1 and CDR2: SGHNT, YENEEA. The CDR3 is CASSSHLGTTPAEQFF. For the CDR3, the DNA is TGTGCCAGCAGCTCGCACCTGGGGACTACCCCAGCGGAGCAGTTCTTC. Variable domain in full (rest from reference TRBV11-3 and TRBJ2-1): EAGVVQSPRYKIIEKKQPVAFWCNPISGHNTLYWYLQNLGQGPELLIRYENEEAVDDSQLPKDRFSAERLKGVDSTLKIQPAELGDSAVYLCASSSHLGTTPAEQFFGPGTRLTVL.

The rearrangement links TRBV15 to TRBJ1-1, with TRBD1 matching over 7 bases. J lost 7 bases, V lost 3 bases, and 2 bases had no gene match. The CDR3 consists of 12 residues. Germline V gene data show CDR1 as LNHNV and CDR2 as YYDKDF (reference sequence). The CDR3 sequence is CATSSTGVEAFF. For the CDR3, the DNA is TGTGCCACCAGCAGTACAGGGGTTGAAGCTTTCTTT.

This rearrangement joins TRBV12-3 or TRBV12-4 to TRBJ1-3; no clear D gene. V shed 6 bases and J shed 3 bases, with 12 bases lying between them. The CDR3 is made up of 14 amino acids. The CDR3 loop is CASSFDVFGNTIYF. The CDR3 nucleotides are TGTGCCAGCAGCTTCGACGTATTTGGAAACACCATATATTTT.

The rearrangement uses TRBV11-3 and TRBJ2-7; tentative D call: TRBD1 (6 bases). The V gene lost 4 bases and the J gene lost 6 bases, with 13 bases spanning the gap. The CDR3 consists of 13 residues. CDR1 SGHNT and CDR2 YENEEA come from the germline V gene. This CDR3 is CASSYLRGGEQYF. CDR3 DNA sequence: TGTGCCAGCAGCTATCTCAGGGGTGGCGAGCAGTACTTC. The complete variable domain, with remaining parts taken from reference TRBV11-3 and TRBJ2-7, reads EAGVVQSPRYKIIEKKQPVAFWCNPISGHNTLYWYLQNLGQGPELLIRYENEEAVDDSQLPKDRFSAERLKGVDSTLKIQPAELGDSAVYLCASSYLRGGEQYFGPGTRLTVT.

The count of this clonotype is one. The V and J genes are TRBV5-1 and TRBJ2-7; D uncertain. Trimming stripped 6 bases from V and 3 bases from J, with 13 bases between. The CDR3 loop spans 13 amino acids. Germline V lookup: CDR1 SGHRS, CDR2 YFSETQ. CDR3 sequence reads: CASTEGWGYEQYF. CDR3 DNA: TGCGCCAGCACTGAAGGCTGGGGCTACGAGCAGTACTTC.

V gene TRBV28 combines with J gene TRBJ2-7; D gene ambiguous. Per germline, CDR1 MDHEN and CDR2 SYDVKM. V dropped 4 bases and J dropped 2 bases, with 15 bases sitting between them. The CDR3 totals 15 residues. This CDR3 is CASSWSAGDPYEQYF. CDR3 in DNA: TGTGCCAGCAGTTGGTCGGCAGGTGATCCCTACGAGCAGTACTTC. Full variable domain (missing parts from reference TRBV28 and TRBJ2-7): DVKVTQSSRYLVKRTGEKVFLECVQDMDHENMFWYRQDPGLGLRLIYFSYDVKMKEKGDIPEGYSVSREKKERFSLILESASTNQTSMYLCASSWSAGDPYEQYFGPGTRLTVT.

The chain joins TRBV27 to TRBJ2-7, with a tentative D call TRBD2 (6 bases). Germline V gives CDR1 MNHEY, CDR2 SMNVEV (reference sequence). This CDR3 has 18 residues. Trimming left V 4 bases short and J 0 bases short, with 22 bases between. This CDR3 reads CASSSLTPGLASSYEQYF. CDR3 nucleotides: TGTGCCAGCAGTTCTCTGACCCCGGGACTTGCCAGCTCCTACGAGCAGTACTTC.

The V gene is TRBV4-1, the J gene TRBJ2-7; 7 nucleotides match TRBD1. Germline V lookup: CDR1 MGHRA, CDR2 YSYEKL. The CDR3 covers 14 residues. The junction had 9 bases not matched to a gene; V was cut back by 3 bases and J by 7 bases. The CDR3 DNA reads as TGCGCCAGCAGCCATACCATAGACAGGGAGGAGCAGTACTTC. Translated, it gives CASSHTIDREEQYF.

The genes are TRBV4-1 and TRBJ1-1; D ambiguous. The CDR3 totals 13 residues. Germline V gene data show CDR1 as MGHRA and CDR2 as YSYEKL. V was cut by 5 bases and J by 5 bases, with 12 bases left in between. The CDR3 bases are TGCGCCAGCAGCTCCAACCGGGCAACTGAAGCTTTCTTT. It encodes CASSSNRATEAFF.

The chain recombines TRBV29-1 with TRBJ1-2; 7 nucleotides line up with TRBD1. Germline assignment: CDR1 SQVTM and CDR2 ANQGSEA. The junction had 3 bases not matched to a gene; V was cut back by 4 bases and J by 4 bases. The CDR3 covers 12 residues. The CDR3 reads CSVGGQSYGYTF. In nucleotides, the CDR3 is TGCAGCGTTGGGGGACAGTCCTATGGCTACACCTTC.

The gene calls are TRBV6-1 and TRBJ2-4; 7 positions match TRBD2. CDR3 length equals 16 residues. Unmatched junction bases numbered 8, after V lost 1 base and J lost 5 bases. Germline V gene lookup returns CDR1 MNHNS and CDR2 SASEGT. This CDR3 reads CASSEDGGGAQNIQYF. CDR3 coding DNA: TGTGCCAGCAGTGAAGATGGGGGAGGGGCCCAAAACATTCAGTACTTC.

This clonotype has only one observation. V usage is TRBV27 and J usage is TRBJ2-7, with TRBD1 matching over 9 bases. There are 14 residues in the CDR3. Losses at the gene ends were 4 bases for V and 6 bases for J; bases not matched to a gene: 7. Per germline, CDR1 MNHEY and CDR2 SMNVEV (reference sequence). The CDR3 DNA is TGTGCCAGCAGTTGGGGGACAGGGCAGATCGAGCAGTACTTC. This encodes CASSWGTGQIEQYF.

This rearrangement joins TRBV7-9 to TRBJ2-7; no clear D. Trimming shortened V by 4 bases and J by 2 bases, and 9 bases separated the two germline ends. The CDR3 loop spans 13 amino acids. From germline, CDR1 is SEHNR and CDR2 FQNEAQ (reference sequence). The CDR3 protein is CASSSKWAYEQYF. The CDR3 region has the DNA TGTGCCAGCAGCTCAAAGTGGGCCTACGAGCAGTACTTC.

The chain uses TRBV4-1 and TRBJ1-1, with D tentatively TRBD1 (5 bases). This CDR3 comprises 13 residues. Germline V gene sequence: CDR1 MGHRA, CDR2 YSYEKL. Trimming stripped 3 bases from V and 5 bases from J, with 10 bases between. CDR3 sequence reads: CASSQRDRTEAFF. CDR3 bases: TGCGCCAGCAGCCAGAGGGACCGAACTGAAGCTTTCTTT.

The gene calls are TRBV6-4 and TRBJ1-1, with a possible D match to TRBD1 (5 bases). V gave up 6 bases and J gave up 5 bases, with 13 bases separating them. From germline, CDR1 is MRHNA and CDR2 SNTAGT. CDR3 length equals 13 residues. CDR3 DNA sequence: TGTGCCAGCAGGGCGGGGCGTGGGACTGAAGCTTTCTTT. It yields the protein CASRAGRGTEAFF.

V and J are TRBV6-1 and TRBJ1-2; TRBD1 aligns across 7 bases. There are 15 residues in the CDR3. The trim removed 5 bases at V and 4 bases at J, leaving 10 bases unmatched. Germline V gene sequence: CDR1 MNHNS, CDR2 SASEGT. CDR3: CASSPEAGTVYGYTF. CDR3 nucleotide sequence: TGTGCCAGCAGTCCCGAAGCCGGGACAGTCTATGGCTACACCTTC.

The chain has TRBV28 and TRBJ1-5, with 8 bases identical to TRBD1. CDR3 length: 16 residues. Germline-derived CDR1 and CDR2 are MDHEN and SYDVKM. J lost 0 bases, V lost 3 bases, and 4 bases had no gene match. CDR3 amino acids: CASSLAGGSSNQPQHF. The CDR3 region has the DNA TGTGCCAGCAGTTTGGCAGGGGGCTCTAGCAATCAGCCCCAGCATTTT.

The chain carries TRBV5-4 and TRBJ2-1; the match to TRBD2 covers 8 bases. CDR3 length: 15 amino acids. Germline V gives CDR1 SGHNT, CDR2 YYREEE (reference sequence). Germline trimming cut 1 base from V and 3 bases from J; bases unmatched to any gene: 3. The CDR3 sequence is CASSLRGGNYNEQFF. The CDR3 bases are TGTGCCAGCAGCTTGCGCGGGGGGAACTACAATGAGCAGTTCTTC.